These 29 T cell receptor beta chains share one sample of origin, sequenced in a study of T cell responses to AZD1222 COVID-19 vaccine. The protocol was immunoSEQ multiplex PCR, while the TCRdb copy is restricted to in-frame clones and leaves out a portion. Seen here are some 130,000 clones, 90% observed once, and the top ten hold approximately 1.6%. Material: peripheral blood, obtained on day 0 of AZD1222 vaccination. The receptor set was obtained from an adult in good health.

The rearrangement joins TRBV27 to TRBJ2-5, with D possibly matching TRBD1 (6 bases). Trimming cost V 0 bases and J 4 bases, with 12 bases left between them. Germline CDR1 MNHEY, CDR2 SMNVEV (reference sequence). The CDR3 sequence is 15 residues long. The CDR3 nucleotides are TGTGCCAGCAGTTTATCTAGGGGGAATGGAGAGACCCAGTACTTC. The encoded protein is CASSLSRGNGETQYF.

The chain combines TRBV19 with TRBJ2-1, with a tentative D call TRBD2 (5 bases). This CDR3 region has 15 residues. The V gene's germline CDR1 is LNHDA and CDR2 SQIVND (reference sequence). V gave up 4 bases and J gave up 2 bases, with 12 bases separating them. CDR3 sequence: CASSTPRETYNEQFF. The CDR3 nucleotides are TGTGCCAGTAGTACCCCGAGGGAAACCTACAATGAGCAGTTCTTC.

V usage is TRBV15 and J usage is TRBJ2-1, with 13 bases aligning to TRBD2. The germline V gene encodes CDR1 LNHNV and CDR2 YYDKDF (reference sequence). With V trimmed by 3 bases and J by 7 bases, 9 bases remained unmatched. The CDR3 contains 17 residues. CDR3 residues: CATSRALLLAGGNEQFF. DNA for the CDR3: TGTGCCACCAGCAGGGCGCTCTTACTAGCGGGAGGGAATGAGCAGTTCTTC.

The J gene is TRBJ2-5, the V gene TRBV6-1; 12 nucleotides match TRBD2. Trimming removed 4 bases from V and 1 base from J; junction bases left unmatched: 4. CDR1 MNHNS and CDR2 SASEGT come from the germline V gene. This CDR3 has 16 amino acids. The CDR3 loop is CASSASSGGAQETQYF. CDR3 DNA sequence: TGTGCCAGCAGTGCCTCTAGCGGGGGGGCCCAAGAGACCCAGTACTTC.

The rearrangement joins TRBV29-1 to TRBJ1-2; no firm D call. The V and J ends lost 7 bases and 4 bases respectively, with 19 bases between them. Germline V lookup: CDR1 SQVTM, CDR2 ANQGSEA. The CDR3 length is 14 residues. For the CDR3, the DNA is TGCAGCGCTTCGGCGGGAGATTCCTTCTATGGCTACACCTTC. Its translation is CSASAGDSFYGYTF. Full variable domain (missing parts from reference TRBV29-1 and TRBJ1-2): SAVISQKPSRDICQRGTSLTIQCQVDSQVTMMFWYRQQPGQSLTLIATANQGSEATYESGFVIDKFPISRPNLTFSTLTVSNMSPEDSSIYLCSASAGDSFYGYTFGSGTRLTVV.

The chain uses TRBV27 and TRBJ1-5, with D possibly TRBD1 on 5 matching bases. Between the trimmed V and J ends, which lost 6 bases and 0 bases, there was a span of 12 bases. Germline V gives CDR1 MNHEY, CDR2 SMNVEV (reference sequence). The CDR3 sequence is 15 residues long. CDR3 nucleotide sequence: TGTGCCAGCAGGAGGGACCCGGATAGCAATCAGCCCCAGCATTTT. It translates to CASRRDPDSNQPQHF.

The chain is built from TRBV9 and TRBJ1-2, with 7 bases aligning to TRBD1. With V trimmed by 2 bases and J by 8 bases, 3 bases remained unmatched. The CDR3 covers 12 residues. In germline, CDR1 is SGDLS, CDR2 YYNGEE. The CDR3 loop reads CASSVQGGGYTF. CDR3 nucleotide sequence: TGTGCCAGCAGCGTGCAAGGGGGCGGCTACACCTTC.

This clone was counted once. The chain recombines TRBV4-3 with TRBJ1-3; D perhaps matches TRBD1 (6 bases). The CDR3 is made up of 16 amino acids. V lost 0 bases and J lost 2, with 11 bases in between. CDR1 LGHNA and CDR2 YSLEER come from the germline V gene. The CDR3 protein is CASSQEKDSPGNTIYF. The CDR3 DNA sequence: TGCGCCAGCAGCCAAGAGAAGGACAGTCCTGGAAACACCATATATTTT.

J is TRBJ2-5 and V is TRBV3-1 (or the pseudogene TRBV3-2); D is unresolved. V was pared by 4 bases and J by 5 bases, with 5 bases between. The germline V gene encodes CDR1 LGHDT and CDR2 YNNKEL (reference sequence). This CDR3 has 11 amino acids. CDR3 sequence reads: CASSLGETQYF. In DNA form, the CDR3 reads TGTGCCAGCAGCCTAGGGGAGACCCAGTACTTC.

This clone was seen only a few times. The genes are TRBV28 and TRBJ2-1; D is unclear. Trimming took 6 bases from V and 5 from J, leaving 11 bases between them. The CDR3 extends over 13 amino acids. Germline CDR1 MDHEN, CDR2 SYDVKM. For the CDR3, the DNA is TGTGCCAGCAGGTCACTCCTAAACAATGAGCAGTTCTTC. Residues: CASRSLLNNEQFF.

This clone is a singleton in its sample. The V call is TRBV3-1 (or the pseudogene TRBV3-2), the J call TRBJ1-4, with D unresolved. The CDR3 runs to 14 residues. Germline CDR1 reads LGHDT; CDR2 reads YNNKEL (reference sequence). V was pared by 4 bases and J by 7 bases, with 13 bases between. CDR3 in amino acids: CASSPGFWPEKLFF. The CDR3, as DNA: TGTGCCAGCAGCCCCGGCTTTTGGCCTGAAAAACTGTTTTTT.

The chain employs TRBV3-1 (or the pseudogene TRBV3-2) and TRBJ2-5; D not resolved. The CDR3 has 11 amino acids. V lost 1 base and J 5 bases, leaving 2 bases between the germline ends. The V gene's germline CDR1 is LGHDT and CDR2 YNNKEL (reference sequence). The CDR3 is CASSQVETQYF. CDR3 nucleotide sequence: TGTGCCAGCAGCCAAGTGGAGACCCAGTACTTC.

V gene TRBV13 combines with J gene TRBJ1-3; D ambiguous. Trimming shortened V by 3 bases and J by 0 bases, and 15 bases separated the two germline ends. CDR3 length equals 17 residues. Germline CDR1 is PRHDT and CDR2 is FYEKMQ (reference sequence). The CDR3 DNA is TGTGCCAGCAGCTTCGAGCTAGGTGCCTACTCTGGAAACACCATATATTTT. Its protein is CASSFELGAYSGNTIYF.

The rearrangement uses TRBV7-2 and TRBJ1-6; 9 nucleotides match TRBD1. Trimming took 3 bases from V and 9 from J; bases not matched to a gene: 9. Germline-derived CDR1 and CDR2 are SGHTA and FQGNSA. CDR3 length equals 16 residues. CDR3 nucleotide sequence: TGTGCCAGCAGCTTGCCCCTTGGGACAGGGTCTTCACCCCTCCACTTT. It specifies CASSLPLGTGSSPLHF.

The chain carries TRBV19 and TRBJ1-5; D not certain. Trimming left V 2 bases short and J 0 bases short, with 14 bases between. Germline-derived CDR1 and CDR2 are LNHDA and SQIVND (reference sequence). The CDR3 is made up of 17 amino acids. The CDR3 spells CASSIRLAPNSNQPQHF. DNA of the CDR3: TGTGCCAGTAGTATAAGATTGGCACCGAATAGCAATCAGCCCCAGCATTTT.

This chain links TRBV28 with TRBJ2-1; 13 bases line up with TRBD2. The germline CDR1 and CDR2 sequences are MDHEN and SYDVKM. This CDR3 has 17 amino acids. V was clipped by 2 bases and J by 6 bases; unmatched bases: 7. The CDR3 DNA sequence: TGTGCCAGCAGTTTACCGGGGACTAGCGGGACAATCAATGAGCAGTTCTTC. Protein: CASSLPGTSGTINEQFF.

The chain uses TRBV7-9 and TRBJ1-2; 9 bases map to TRBD1. The V and J ends lost 7 bases and 3 bases, in that order; junction bases with no gene match: 15. Germline V lookup: CDR1 SEHNR, CDR2 FQNEAQ (reference sequence). The CDR3 consists of 17 residues. CDR3 coding DNA: TGTGCCAGCACCACCGCCGGGACAGGGTTCAGTGACTATGGCTACACCTTC. Its protein is CASTTAGTGFSDYGYTF. Together with reference TRBV7-9 and TRBJ1-2, the CDR3 gives the full variable domain: DTGVSQNPRHKITKRGQNVTFRCDPISEHNRLYWYRQTLGQGPEFLTYFQNEAQLEKSRLLSDRFSAERPKGSFSTLEIQRTEQGDSAMYLCASTTAGTGFSDYGYTFGSGTRLTVV.

The chain uses TRBV3-1 (or the pseudogene TRBV3-2) and TRBJ1-5; TRBD1 agrees at 10 bases. Germline loops: CDR1 LGHDT, CDR2 YNNKEL (reference sequence). This CDR3 spans 16 amino acids. The V segment lost 1 base and the J segment 6 bases; nucleotides outside the gene matches: 6. CDR3 amino acids: CASSQADRGLGQPQHF. Written as DNA, the CDR3 is TGTGCCAGCAGCCAAGCAGACAGGGGGCTCGGTCAGCCCCAGCATTTT.

The chain is built from TRBV9 and TRBJ1-2; tentatively, D is TRBD1 (5 bases). The CDR3 is made up of 13 amino acids. Germline-derived CDR1 and CDR2 are SGDLS and YYNGEE. Trimming cost V 3 bases and J 13 bases, with 19 bases left between them. The CDR3 is CASSEGQGDASTF. In DNA, the CDR3 is TGTGCCAGCAGCGAAGGTCAGGGCGACGCGAGCACCTTC.

This clone was seen only a few times. V is TRBV6-2 or TRBV6-3 and J is TRBJ1-2, with 7 bases identical to TRBD1. The junction had 5 bases not matched to a gene; V was cut back by 5 bases and J by 2 bases. From germline, CDR1 is MNHEY and CDR2 SVGEGT. CDR3 size: 14 residues. Here the CDR3 reads CASSDVTGNYGYTF. CDR3 coding DNA: TGTGCCAGCAGTGACGTGACAGGGAACTATGGCTACACCTTC.

This chain joins TRBV6-4 and TRBJ2-3, with 8 positions matching TRBD2. Per the germline V gene, CDR1 is MRHNA and CDR2 is SNTAGT. J lost 4 bases, V lost 2 bases, and 8 bases had no gene match. This CDR3 spans 16 amino acids. CDR3 sequence: CASSDGAGGPPDTQYF. The CDR3 nucleotides are TGTGCCAGCAGTGACGGGGCGGGAGGCCCCCCAGATACGCAGTATTTT.

A remark on this clone: At the DNA level, this CDR3 is encoded by other sequences in the same sample as well. The chain uses TRBV25-1 and TRBJ1-2, with 7 bases lining up with TRBD1. The germline CDR1 and CDR2 sequences are MGHDK and SYGVNS. This CDR3 contains 15 residues. V lost 2 bases and J lost 0; bases outside the gene matches: 3. In DNA, the CDR3 is TGTGCCAGCAGTGAAGGTGGGACAGCTAACTATGGCTACACCTTC. Its protein is CASSEGGTANYGYTF.

Concerning this clone: Distinct nucleotide sequences in the sample also encode this CDR3. J is TRBJ1-1 and V is TRBV5-6, with 11 nucleotides matching TRBD1. The length of the CDR3 is 14 residues. Germline-derived CDR1 and CDR2 are SGHDT and YYEEEE. The V and J ends lost 3 bases and 4 bases, in that order; junction bases with no gene match: 2. The CDR3 protein is CASSWGTGGTEAFF. CDR3 nucleotide sequence: TGTGCCAGCAGCTGGGGGACAGGGGGCACTGAAGCTTTCTTT.

The V call is TRBV9, the J call TRBJ2-3, with TRBD1 identical over 9 bases. The CDR3 spans 16 residues. V trimming: 2 bases; J trimming: 3 bases; junction bases outside the gene matches: 7. In germline, CDR1 is SGDLS, CDR2 YYNGEE. The DNA for the CDR3 is TGTGCCAGCAGCGTTTCCGGGACAGGGATAACAGATACGCAGTATTTT. Translation gives CASSVSGTGITDTQYF.

V gene TRBV5-6 combines with J gene TRBJ2-1, with D possibly matching TRBD2 (6 bases). V was clipped by 2 bases and J by 0 bases, with 12 bases between them. The CDR3 loop spans 16 amino acids. Germline CDR1 reads SGHDT; CDR2 reads YYEEEE. The CDR3 DNA is TGTGCCAGCAGCTTCGGGACTCTTAGCTCCTACAATGAGCAGTTCTTC. Translation: CASSFGTLSSYNEQFF.

The chain's CDR3 is CASSLVAGGTEAFF. As DNA, the CDR3 is TGCGCCAGCAGCTTGGTGGCAGGGGGCACTGAAGCTTTCTTT. V gene TRBV5-1 combines with J gene TRBJ1-1; 7 bases fit TRBD1. The V gene's germline CDR1 is SGHRS and CDR2 YFSETQ. Trimming cost V 0 bases and J 4 bases; bases outside gene matches: 3. The CDR3 totals 14 residues.

V is TRBV4-3 and J is TRBJ2-7, with 7 bases aligning to TRBD2. The CDR3 is 15 residues long. V gave up 0 bases and J gave up 4 bases; unmatched junction bases: 6. Germline lookup yields CDR1 LGHNA and CDR2 YSLEER. CDR3 in DNA: TGCGCCAGCAGCCAAGAAAATAGCGGGTGGTACGAGCAGTACTTC. The encoded protein is CASSQENSGWYEQYF.

The chain couples TRBV7-8 to TRBJ1-2, with D perhaps TRBD1 (5 bases). V was trimmed by 2 bases and J by 4 bases, leaving 20 bases between them. The CDR3 is made up of 17 amino acids. Germline V gene sequence: CDR1 SGHVS, CDR2 FQNEAQ. The CDR3 protein is CASSLSGPNSGGYGYTF. The CDR3, as DNA: TGTGCCAGCAGCTTATCAGGGCCTAACTCCGGCGGCTATGGCTACACCTTC.

This clone was recorded once. The chain uses TRBV5-8 and TRBJ2-3, with D tentatively TRBD1 (5 bases). The V end was cut by 1 base, the J end by 2 bases, with 8 bases between. Germline CDR1 SGHTS, CDR2 YDEGEE. The CDR3 length is 14 residues. The CDR3 is CASSLQGPTDTQYF. The DNA of the CDR3 is TGTGCCAGCAGCTTGCAGGGTCCCACAGATACGCAGTATTTT.